One and the same sample provided the 10 T cell receptor beta chains below, sequenced in a study of blood T cell repertoires in COVID-19. Sequenced by immunoSEQ multiplex PCR; TCRdb stores in-frame clones only, minus some. The table includes about 150,000 clones, around 83% detected once. Sample: PBMCs or T cells enriched from blood (not recorded which). Receptors originate from a man over 45 who had recovered from COVID-19.

The chain employs TRBV24-1 and TRBJ2-1; 8 bases are shared with TRBD1. The CDR3 covers 15 residues. J gave up 3 bases and V 9 bases, and 9 bases lay outside the gene matches. Germline V gene sequence: CDR1 KGHDR, CDR2 SFDVKD. Written as DNA, the CDR3 is TGTGCCACCGAAGAGCTAGGACAGGGCTACAATGAGCAGTTCTTC. This codes for CATEELGQGYNEQFF.

V and J are TRBV10-3 and TRBJ2-2; a possible D gene is TRBD1 (6 bases). Germline V gene sequence: CDR1 ENHRY, CDR2 SYGVKD. Trimming pared 0 bases from V and 1 base from J, leaving 12 bases between. The CDR3 is 17 amino acids. CDR3 residues: CAISESTGTLNTGELFF. CDR3 DNA sequence: TGTGCCATCAGTGAGTCCACCGGGACACTGAACACCGGGGAGCTGTTTTTT.

For the CDR3, the DNA is TGTGCCAGTAGTACCCCATTCCAGCAGTACTTC. Protein: CASSTPFQQYF. The chain couples TRBV19 to TRBJ2-7; D remains ambiguous. The V gene's germline CDR1 is LNHDA and CDR2 SQIVND (reference sequence). CDR3 length equals 11 residues. With 4 bases removed from V and 8 bases from J, the gap between germline ends came to 9 bases.

The V call is TRBV9, the J call TRBJ1-2; 7 bases align to TRBD1. The CDR3 length is 14 residues. With V trimmed by 3 bases and J by 7 bases, 9 bases remained unmatched. The germline gives CDR1 SGDLS, CDR2 YYNGEE. CDR3 nucleotide sequence: TGTGCCAGCAGCGCCACGACAGGGCTAGGTGGCTACACCTTC. Its protein product is CASSATTGLGGYTF.

The chain is built from TRBV28 and TRBJ2-1; 10 bases are shared with TRBD2. Germline lookup yields CDR1 MDHEN and CDR2 SYDVKM. The junction had 14 bases not matched to a gene; V was cut back by 5 bases and J by 10 bases. There are 16 residues in the CDR3. CDR3 sequence (DNA): TGTGCCAGCAGTCCGTCAGAGAGCGGGGGGGCCCGGGAGCAGTTCTTC. Amino acid sequence: CASSPSESGGAREQFF.

The chain carries TRBV29-1 and TRBJ2-5; 9 bases are a match to TRBD2. The germline V gene has CDR1 SQVTM and CDR2 ANQGSEA. The CDR3 has 17 residues. V shed 1 base, J shed 5 bases, and the junction held 14 bases outside the gene matches. CDR3 sequence reads: CSVEARAASGEGETQYF. Written as DNA, the CDR3 is TGCAGCGTTGAAGCCCGGGCGGCTAGCGGGGAGGGCGAGACCCAGTACTTC. The full variable domain, with the rest looked up from reference TRBV29-1 and TRBJ2-5, is SAVISQKPSRDICQRGTSLTIQCQVDSQVTMMFWYRQQPGQSLTLIATANQGSEATYESGFVIDKFPISRPNLTFSTLTVSNMSPEDSSIYLCSVEARAASGEGETQYFGPGTRLLVL.

This clone was picked up one time. This CDR3 reads CASSPRGTEPGPQHF. CDR3 sequence (DNA): TGTGCCAGCAGTCCCAGGGGGACGGAACCCGGACCCCAGCATTTT. V and J are TRBV27 and TRBJ1-5; 7 bases are shared with TRBD1. Germline loops: CDR1 MNHEY, CDR2 SMNVEV (reference sequence). With 5 bases clipped from V and 10 bases from J, the junction kept 14 bases outside the gene matches. The CDR3 extends over 15 amino acids.

The chain links TRBV4-2 to TRBJ2-2; TRBD2 matches 9 bases. The germline gives CDR1 LGHNA, CDR2 YNFKEQ. The CDR3 covers 18 residues. Trimming removed 0 bases from V and 0 bases from J; junction bases left unmatched: 5. CDR3 loop: CASSQESGLATNTGELFF. CDR3 in DNA: TGTGCCAGCAGCCAAGAATCCGGACTAGCGACGAACACCGGGGAGCTGTTTTTT.

J is TRBJ1-1 and V is TRBV18; 7 bases line up with TRBD1. The CDR3 has 14 residues. Germline assignment: CDR1 KGHSH and CDR2 LQKENI. J lost 3 bases, V lost 4 bases, and 5 bases had no gene match. CDR3 nucleotide sequence: TGTGCCAGCTCACTACAGGGGTCGGACACTGAAGCTTTCTTT. This codes for CASSLQGSDTEAFF.

V and J are TRBV3-1 (or the pseudogene TRBV3-2) and TRBJ1-3, with D possibly matching TRBD1 (6 bases). This CDR3 region has 16 residues. The germline V and J ends were trimmed by 4 bases and 0 bases, with 13 bases remaining between them. The germline gives CDR1 LGHDT, CDR2 YNNKEL (reference sequence). CDR3 loop: CASSPTGPNSGNTIYF. Here the CDR3 DNA reads TGTGCCAGCAGCCCGACAGGACCTAACTCTGGAAACACCATATATTTT.